A single T cell receptor (beta chain) is shown here with its context. The antigen remains undetermined. The data derive from a study of TIL therapy for anti-PD-1-resistant metastatic lung cancer. Study at large: By whole-exome sequencing, median non-synonymous tumor mutation burden was around 1.5 mutations per megabase. General study results and limits: The baseline peripheral repertoire was partially replaced by infused TIL clonotypes that later decayed. This highly selected cohort may not generalize to typical lung cancer patients.

Time point defined: pre-treatment sample, taken before nivolumab and TIL therapy. Sequencing used immunoSEQ v3. Libraries were sequenced to around 2 million read pairs (survey) or roughly 5-6 million (deep). Generated by immunoSEQ multiplex PCR, the TCRdb table keeps only in-frame clones and is missing some. This table holds about 60,000 clones, around 86% found once. The CDR3 length is 14 residues. V lost 0 bases, J lost 3 bases, and 8 bases lay in between. Germline V lookup: CDR1 SGHRS, CDR2 YFSETQ. The chain has TRBV5-1 and TRBJ2-3, with D possibly being TRBD2 (6 bases). This specimen consisted of blood, obtained at baseline. The sequence was collected from a person aged 25-80 years with non-small cell lung cancer. Here the CDR3 reads CASSLVSGTDTQYF. In DNA, the CDR3 is TGCGCCAGCAGCTTGGTAAGCGGGACAGATACGCAGTATTTT.